The clone carrying this T cell receptor beta chain turned up a few times. Each CDR3 protein gets one entry after TCRdb re-called the RT-PCR reads with MiXCR. This table holds approximately 720,000 distinct CDR3 sequences, 11% to 15% found once. The CDR3 contains 12 residues. Germline V gives CDR1 SGHAT, CDR2 FQNNGV. V lost 4 bases and J lost 16; bases outside the gene matches: 9. The origin of this receptor is a female donor in good health, serving as a healthy control. The sample consisted of memory CD4+ T cells from blood. This chain links TRBV11-2 with TRBJ2-1; TRBD2 agrees at 8 bases. The CDR3 DNA follows: TGTGCCAGCAGCTCCCAGCGGGAGCTTCGATTCTTC. It is translated as CASSSQRELRFF. The entire variable domain, with the rest obtained from reference TRBV11-2 and TRBJ2-1, is as follows: EAGVAQSPRYKIIEKRQSVAFWCNPISGHATLYWYQQILGQGPKLLIQFQNNGVVDDSQLPKDRFSAERLKGVDSTLKIQPAKLEDSAVYLCASSSQRELRFFGPGTRLTVL.